The rows below give T cell receptor beta chains drawn from one sample of a study of T cell repertoires in cytomegalovirus infection. Their antigen targets remain unknown. TCRdb analysed the reads with MiXCR anew, one entry per CDR3 protein. The top ten hold roughly 15% of the sample, which has 450,000 to 600,000 distinct CDR3 sequences, 30% to 40% seen once. Sequenced material: cultured PBMCs, taken from culture after CMV antigen stimulation. These receptors originate from a human donor in good health (CMV status not recorded). Some clones in this sample may be carry-over from other donors' samples. CDR3s include the opening cysteine and the closing phenylalanine or tryptophan. Each record gives: J gene, V gene, D gene, clone size, CDR3 protein, CDR3 DNA. A D gene is named only where the DNA matches it firmly. A clone size is listed for some rows: how often the clone was seen (once, few, many), or a class if it is expanded.

TRBJ1-1 TRBV30 NA NA CAWVTGKAFF TGTGCCTGGGTAACAGGGAAAGCTTTCTTT
TRBJ2-7 TRBV18 TRBD1 NA CASSPRDSSYEQYF TGTGCCAGCAGCCCGAGGGACAGCTCCTACGAGCAGTACTTC
TRBJ1-1 TRBV10-3 TRBD1 once CAISGNRGNTEAFF TGTGCCATCAGTGGGAACAGGGGCAACACTGAAGCTTTCTTT
TRBJ2-4 TRBV7-2 TRBD2 NA CASSLEGREVDIQYF TGTGCCAGCAGCTTAGAAGGGCGGGAGGTGGACATTCAGTACTTC
TRBJ1-6 TRBV7-8 TRBD1 many CASSLGPTDRALHF TGTGCCAGCAGCTTAGGCCCTACAGACAGGGCCCTCCACTTT
TRBJ2-3 TRBV11-3 NA NA CASSLVRQGRADTQYF TGTGCCAGCAGCTTAGTAAGGCAGGGGAGGGCAGATACGCAGTATTTT
TRBJ1-2 TRBV29-1 NA few CSAEDRPNYGYTF TGCAGCGCCGAGGACAGACCTAACTATGGCTACACCTTC
TRBJ2-3 TRBV7-9 NA NA CASSLNGLGLTDTQYF TGTGCCAGCAGCTTAAACGGTCTGGGGCTCACAGATACGCAGTATTTT
TRBJ1-1 TRBV28 NA few CASSPTQGLGAGTEAFF TGTGCCAGCAGTCCCACACAGGGATTGGGGGCTGGCACTGAAGCTTTCTTT
TRBJ2-1 TRBV11-2 TRBD1 NA CASSSHRGVPNEQFF TGTGCCAGCAGCTCCCACAGGGGAGTTCCGAATGAGCAGTTCTTC
TRBJ2-7 TRBV10-3 NA NA CAIRATSDGHYEQYF TGTGCCATCAGGGCGACCTCGGACGGACACTACGAGCAGTACTTC
TRBJ1-2 TRBV2 TRBD1 NA CASKIPGQSHYGYTF TGTGCCAGCAAGATACCGGGACAGAGCCACTATGGCTACACCTTC
TRBJ2-3 TRBV5-4 NA few CASSTSDTQYF TGTGCCAGCAGCACTTCAGATACGCAGTATTTT
TRBJ2-3 TRBV7-2 NA few CASSLEGGPDTQYF TGTGCCAGCAGCTTAGAGGGGGGACCAGATACGCAGTATTTT
TRBJ2-1 TRBV7-2 NA NA CASSLARVGQRGNEQFF TGTGCCAGCAGCTTAGCGCGTGTCGGACAACGGGGGAATGAGCAGTTCTTC
TRBJ2-1 TRBV7-9 NA NA CASSISNPGGEQFF TGTGCCAGCAGTATATCCAACCCGGGCGGTGAGCAGTTCTTC